The clone carrying this T cell receptor beta chain was seen a handful of times. The antigen remains undetermined. The CDR3 spans 16 residues. The V gene's germline CDR1 is MNHEY and CDR2 SVGAGI. V was pared by 6 bases and J by 10 bases, with 27 bases between. TCRdb ran MiXCR on the reads and lists one entry per CDR3 protein. The sample includes about 700,000 distinct CDR3 sequences, around a third of them seen just once. This sample stems from a study of T cell repertoires in cytomegalovirus infection. J is TRBJ1-2 and V is TRBV6-5, with D uncertain. This clonotype was sampled from a human donor in good health (CMV status not recorded). Some clones in this sample may be carry-over from other donors' samples. The sample consisted of cultured PBMCs, taken from culture after CMV antigen stimulation. CDR3 coding DNA: TGTGCCAGCAGACCCAGCGGGGTCTTGGCGAGGAGCAACTACACCTTC. This translates into CASRPSGVLARSNYTF.